Each of the 32 T cell receptor beta chains below was sequenced from the same sample in a study of cytomegalovirus exposure and HLA in healthy donors. The method was immunoSEQ multiplex PCR; TCRdb's version includes in-frame clones alone and lacks a portion of them. The sample comprises 100,000 to 150,000 clones, about 91% of which are singletons, and about 1.8% rests with the top ten. Sequencing input: PBMCs. Every receptor here comes from a man younger than 30 in good health and CMV-seronegative.

This clone was counted once. This chain joins TRBV5-6 and TRBJ2-7; 16 bases align to TRBD2. This CDR3 region has 19 residues. CDR1 and CDR2 (germline): SGHDT, YYEEEE. After removal of 0 bases from V and 4 bases from J, the junction contained 10 bases not matched to a gene. The CDR3 coding sequence is TGTGCCAGCAGCTTGGTCGGGACTAGCGGGAGGGCCAGTAAGTACGAGCAGTACTTC. This sequence encodes CASSLVGTSGRASKYEQYF.

The V call is TRBV5-1, the J call TRBJ2-7; the match to TRBD1 covers 8 bases. The CDR3 contains 16 residues. Germline V gives CDR1 SGHRS, CDR2 YFSETQ. The junction had 9 bases not matched to a gene; V was cut back by 0 bases and J by 4 bases. CDR3 DNA sequence: TGCGCCAGCAGCTTGGCCATTAGGACAGGGTCTTACGAGCAGTACTTC. Protein: CASSLAIRTGSYEQYF.

The chain recombines TRBV2 with TRBJ2-7; D may be TRBD1 (6 bases). V gave up 1 base and J gave up 7 bases, with 17 bases separating them. Germline V CDR1 and CDR2: SNHLY, FYNNEI. The CDR3 runs 15 residues. CDR3 DNA: TGTGCCAGCAGTGAAGAGAGGGGGATCTACGTGGAGCAGTACTTC. Amino acid sequence: CASSEERGIYVEQYF.

This clone was observed a few times. The rearrangement links TRBV7-2 to TRBJ1-4; 11 bases agree with TRBD1. The CDR3 spans 14 residues. Germline assignment: CDR1 SGHTA and CDR2 FQGNSA. V was pared by 5 bases and J by 6 bases, with 2 bases of the junction left unmatched. CDR3 residues: CASSGGQGDEKLFF. Written as DNA, the CDR3 is TGTGCCAGCAGCGGGGGACAGGGGGATGAAAAACTGTTTTTT.

The genes are TRBV7-9 and TRBJ2-5, with a weak D call TRBD1 (6 bases). The germline V gene has CDR1 SEHNR and CDR2 FQNEAQ (reference sequence). V was pared by 5 bases and J by 5 bases, with 15 bases between. This CDR3 region has 14 residues. The CDR3 DNA follows: TGTGCCAGCAGCCGAACAGGGCCCGGGGAGACCCAGTACTTC. Amino acids: CASSRTGPGETQYF.

This clone has more than one count but fewer than ten. The chain is built from TRBV5-4 and TRBJ1-1; no reliable D call. V lost 0 bases to trimming and J lost 4 bases, with 7 bases between them. The CDR3 contains 13 residues. CDR1 and CDR2 from the germline V gene are SGHNT and YYREEE (reference sequence). The CDR3 reads CASSLAGSTEAFF. CDR3 sequence (DNA): TGTGCCAGCAGCTTGGCGGGGAGCACTGAAGCTTTCTTT. Based on the CDR3 plus reference TRBV5-4 and TRBJ1-1, the full variable domain is ETGVTQSPTHLIKTRGQQVTLRCSSQSGHNTVSWYQQALGQGPQFIFQYYREEENGRGNFPPRFSGLQFPNYSSELNVNALELDDSALYLCASSLAGSTEAFFGQGTRLTVV.

This clone was seen more than once but under ten times. The rearrangement joins TRBV7-2 to TRBJ1-1; 8 bases match TRBD1. The CDR3 length is 14 residues. Germline CDR1 is SGHTA and CDR2 is FQGNSA. After removal of 2 bases from V and 4 bases from J, the junction contained 3 bases not matched to a gene. In DNA form, the CDR3 reads TGTGCCAGCAGCTTATACAGGGGGATCACTGAAGCTTTCTTT. Its protein is CASSLYRGITEAFF. The full variable domain, completed using reference TRBV7-2 and TRBJ1-1, is GAGVSQSPSNKVTEKGKDVELRCDPISGHTALYWYRQSLGQGLEFLIYFQGNSAPDKSGLPSDRFSAERTGGSVSTLTIQRTQQEDSAVYLCASSLYRGITEAFFGQGTRLTVV.

The CDR3 spells CASSYSLAGATDTQYF. The DNA for the CDR3 is TGTGCCAGCAGTTACAGCCTAGCGGGAGCCACAGATACGCAGTATTTT. The V and J genes are TRBV6-5 and TRBJ2-3; 10 nucleotides align to TRBD2. Germline loops: CDR1 MNHEY, CDR2 SVGAGI. Germline trimming cut 2 bases from V and 2 bases from J; bases unmatched to any gene: 4. The CDR3 covers 16 residues.

This clone has more than one count but fewer than ten. The chain couples TRBV12-5 to TRBJ1-3, with TRBD1 as a possible D gene (6 bases). V lost 2 bases, J lost 2 bases, and 13 bases lay in between. This CDR3 has 16 residues. Germline V lookup: CDR1 LGHNT, CDR2 FRNRAP. For the CDR3, the DNA is TGTGCTAGTGGTTTGAGATCAGGGGTAGCTGGAAACACCATATATTTT. This codes for CASGLRSGVAGNTIYF.

Points on this clone: Other DNA sequences in the sample encode the same CDR3. The chain has TRBV28 and TRBJ1-5; tentatively, D is TRBD1 (5 bases). CDR3 size: 12 residues. Germline V lookup: CDR1 MDHEN, CDR2 SYDVKM. Trimming shortened V by 6 bases and J by 7 bases, and 10 bases separated the two germline ends. The chain's CDR3 is CASSSGGQPQHF. CDR3 DNA sequence: TGTGCCAGCAGCTCCGGGGGGCAGCCCCAGCATTTT. Together with reference TRBV28 and TRBJ1-5, the CDR3 gives the full variable domain: DVKVTQSSRYLVKRTGEKVFLECVQDMDHENMFWYRQDPGLGLRLIYFSYDVKMKEKGDIPEGYSVSREKKERFSLILESASTNQTSMYLCASSSGGQPQHFGDGTRLSIL.

This sequence joins TRBV25-1 and TRBJ2-1; TRBD2 agrees at 9 bases. The ends lost 0 bases at V and 1 base at J; junction bases unmatched: 7. Germline CDR1 is MGHDK and CDR2 is SYGVNS. CDR3 size: 18 residues. In DNA form, the CDR3 reads TGTGCCAGCAGTGAATATTTTAGCGGGGGCCTTTCCTACAATGAGCAGTTCTTC. Translation gives CASSEYFSGGLSYNEQFF.

The V call is TRBV6-5, the J call TRBJ1-2; 9 bases agree with TRBD1. From germline, CDR1 is MNHEY and CDR2 SVGAGI. CDR3 length equals 15 residues. Trimming at V came to 6 bases and at J to 6 bases, leaving 11 bases not matched to a gene. CDR3 sequence reads: CASSLTAGTGHGYTF. CDR3 nucleotides: TGTGCCAGCAGCCTGACGGCAGGGACAGGGCATGGCTACACCTTC.

The chain carries TRBV10-3 and TRBJ1-1; D unclear. Per germline, CDR1 ENHRY and CDR2 SYGVKD. The CDR3 runs 13 residues. With 4 bases removed from V and 0 bases from J, the gap between germline ends came to 6 bases. The CDR3 sequence is CAISAYLNTEAFF. CDR3 nucleotide sequence: TGTGCCATCAGTGCCTATTTGAACACTGAAGCTTTCTTT.

V and J are TRBV7-8 and TRBJ2-1, with unresolved D. Germline lookup yields CDR1 SGHVS and CDR2 FQNEAQ. Trimming took off 5 bases at V and 4 bases at J, with 3 bases between the two ends. This CDR3 region has 11 residues. The CDR3 loop reads CASSRYNEQFF. The CDR3 DNA reads TGTGCCAGCAGCCGTTACAATGAGCAGTTCTTC.

V gene TRBV6-5 combines with J gene TRBJ2-3; 7 positions agree with TRBD2. The CDR3 consists of 16 residues. Trimming at V came to 2 bases and at J to 4 bases, leaving 9 bases not matched to a gene. Germline V CDR1 and CDR2: MNHEY, SVGAGI. The CDR3 region is CASSYHRAGAADTQYF. The CDR3 DNA is TGTGCCAGCAGTTACCACCGCGCGGGAGCGGCAGATACGCAGTATTTT.

The chain employs TRBV29-1 and TRBJ1-1; tentative D call: TRBD1 (6 bases). The germline V gene has CDR1 SQVTM and CDR2 ANQGSEA. The V end was cut by 1 base, the J end by 1 base, with 7 bases between. This CDR3 spans 13 amino acids. The CDR3 coding sequence is TGCAGCGTTGAAGGGACAGCGAACACTGAAGCTTTCTTT. Translating it yields CSVEGTANTEAFF.

CDR3 coding DNA: TGCGCCAGCAGCTTCAGACAGGGGACGACCTACGAGCAGTACTTC. Translation: CASSFRQGTTYEQYF. This chain uses TRBV5-1 with TRBJ2-7, with TRBD1 identical over 8 bases. V trimming: 2 bases; J trimming: 2 bases; junction bases outside the gene matches: 6. The CDR3 covers 15 residues. Germline V gene lookup returns CDR1 SGHRS and CDR2 YFSETQ.

The rearrangement joins TRBV11-3 to TRBJ2-6; D uncertain. Per the germline V gene, CDR1 is SGHNT and CDR2 is YENEEA. The CDR3 extends over 15 amino acids. V gave up 0 bases and J gave up 0 bases, with 3 bases separating them. For the CDR3, the DNA is TGTGCCAGCAGCTTAGACAGCTCTGGGGCCAACGTCCTGACTTTC. Translated, it gives CASSLDSSGANVLTF.

The V gene is TRBV6-5, the J gene TRBJ2-1; TRBD1 matches at 9 bases. Germline V CDR1 and CDR2: MNHEY, SVGAGI. The CDR3 is 14 amino acids. The J segment lost 6 bases and the V segment lost 4 bases, leaving 4 bases of the junction unmatched. Written as DNA, the CDR3 is TGTGCCAGCAGTTTAGGGACAGGGATCAATGAGCAGTTCTTC. Its protein is CASSLGTGINEQFF.

V is TRBV7-9 and J is TRBJ1-2; D gene uncertain. CDR1 is SEHNR and CDR2 is FQNEAQ in the germline V gene (reference sequence). Trimming left V 1 base short and J 6 bases short, with 12 bases between. The CDR3 consists of 14 residues. For the CDR3, the DNA is TGTGCCAGCAGCTTAGACACCTCCTTTGATGGCTACACCTTC. This sequence encodes CASSLDTSFDGYTF.

CDR3 in DNA: TGTGCCAGCAGTCTCGACAGGGCAAAGATTAATTCACCCCTCCACTTT. Amino acids: CASSLDRAKINSPLHF. The chain has TRBV28 and TRBJ1-6; 7 nucleotides agree with TRBD1. Germline V lookup: CDR1 MDHEN, CDR2 SYDVKM. The CDR3 runs to 16 residues. V shed 5 bases, J shed 6 bases, and the junction held 10 bases outside the gene matches.

This sequence joins TRBV19 and TRBJ2-7, with 7 bases aligning to TRBD2. Trimming cost V 3 bases and J 2 bases; bases outside gene matches: 4. From germline, CDR1 is LNHDA and CDR2 SQIVND (reference sequence). The CDR3 is 14 residues long. The CDR3 bases are TGTGCCAGTAGTATGGAAGGGAGGGCCTACGAGCAGTACTTC. The encoded protein is CASSMEGRAYEQYF.

This clone was counted a single time. The chain couples TRBV7-2 to TRBJ1-1; the D is unclear. Germline assignment: CDR1 SGHTA and CDR2 FQGNSA. The CDR3 spans 13 residues. The V end was cut by 6 bases, the J end by 5 bases, with 13 bases between. CDR3 in DNA: TGTGCCAGCAGTCACACCTTTAAGACTGAAGCTTTCTTT. Encoded protein: CASSHTFKTEAFF. Drawing the rest from reference TRBV7-2 and TRBJ1-1, the complete variable domain is GAGVSQSPSNKVTEKGKDVELRCDPISGHTALYWYRQSLGQGLEFLIYFQGNSAPDKSGLPSDRFSAERTGGSVSTLTIQRTQQEDSAVYLCASSHTFKTEAFFGQGTRLTVV.

The chain recombines TRBV5-6 with TRBJ2-1; the D gene is possibly TRBD2 (6 bases). The V end lost 4 bases, the J end lost 4 bases, and 15 bases lay between the germline ends. Germline V CDR1 and CDR2: SGHDT, YYEEEE. This CDR3 comprises 15 residues. The CDR3 is CASSPGTEQYNEQFF. The CDR3 coding sequence is TGTGCCAGCAGCCCAGGGACTGAACAGTACAATGAGCAGTTCTTC.

This rearrangement joins TRBV10-1 to TRBJ1-6, with 9 positions matching TRBD1. The CDR3 consists of 16 residues. With 0 bases clipped from V and 6 bases from J, the junction kept 3 bases outside the gene matches. The germline V gene has CDR1 WNHNN and CDR2 SYGVQD (reference sequence). CDR3 DNA: TGCGCCAGCAGTGAGTCTATACAGGGGGCTAATTCACCCCTCCACTTT. Amino acid sequence: CASSESIQGANSPLHF.

The V and J genes are TRBV7-9 and TRBJ1-2; D is unresolved. The ends were cut back, 5 bases at V and 4 bases at J, with 17 bases in the middle. The CDR3 covers 15 residues. Per the germline V gene, CDR1 is SEHNR and CDR2 is FQNEAQ (reference sequence). CDR3 coding DNA: TGTGCCAGCAGCCCCGAGGCAGTGAGGAGCTATGGCTACACCTTC. Translated: CASSPEAVRSYGYTF.

This clone has just one count. V gene TRBV28 combines with J gene TRBJ1-5, with no clear D. The CDR3 consists of 15 residues. The V end was cut by 3 bases, the J end by 2 bases, with 11 bases between. CDR1 is MDHEN and CDR2 is SYDVKM in the germline V gene. CDR3 nucleotides: TGTGCCAGCAGTTTGTTATCCCGGGGCAATCAGCCCCAGCATTTT. Its translation: CASSLLSRGNQPQHF.

The rearrangement joins TRBV6-1 to TRBJ2-7, with D maybe TRBD2 (6 bases). The V end lost 2 bases, the J end lost 2 bases, and 13 bases lay between the germline ends. The CDR3 length is 15 residues. Germline CDR1 MNHNS, CDR2 SASEGT. The CDR3 region has the DNA TGTGCCAGCAGTGAACGGAGGGTAAAAGCCTACGAGCAGTACTTC. Translation: CASSERRVKAYEQYF.

This chain uses TRBV28 with TRBJ2-7; D uncertain. V dropped 3 bases and J dropped 3 bases, with 18 bases sitting between them. CDR1 is MDHEN, CDR2 SYDVKM, per germline. The CDR3 is 16 amino acids. CDR3 coding DNA: TGTGCCAGCAGTTTGATAATAGTTGGGCCTAACTACGAGCAGTACTTC. Protein sequence: CASSLIIVGPNYEQYF.

The V and J genes are TRBV5-1 and TRBJ2-5; 10 bases align to TRBD1. With 1 base clipped from V and 4 bases from J, the junction kept 4 bases outside the gene matches. The CDR3 totals 15 residues. Germline values: CDR1 SGHRS, CDR2 YFSETQ. The CDR3 DNA reads TGCGCCAGCAGCTTGCCGACAGGGGGCCGAGAGACCCAGTACTTC. Amino acid sequence: CASSLPTGGRETQYF.

The chain couples TRBV6-6 to TRBJ1-1, with 8 bases matching TRBD1. The CDR3 runs to 15 residues. The V gene's germline CDR1 is MNHNY and CDR2 SVGAGI (reference sequence). V was clipped by 2 bases and J by 4 bases; unmatched bases: 6. The CDR3 loop is CASSYLQGAVTEAFF. DNA of the CDR3: TGTGCCAGCAGTTACCTCCAGGGGGCTGTCACTGAAGCTTTCTTT.

This chain uses TRBV29-1 with TRBJ1-1; 11 nucleotides line up with TRBD1. The J segment lost 5 bases and the V segment lost 6 bases, leaving 5 bases of the junction unmatched. Germline V gene sequence: CDR1 SQVTM, CDR2 ANQGSEA. There are 13 residues in the CDR3. This chain's CDR3 is CSVRDRGRTEAFF. CDR3 DNA: TGCAGCGTCCGGGACAGGGGGAGGACTGAAGCTTTCTTT. Full variable domain (outside the CDR3, taken from reference TRBV29-1 and TRBJ1-1): SAVISQKPSRDICQRGTSLTIQCQVDSQVTMMFWYRQQPGQSLTLIATANQGSEATYESGFVIDKFPISRPNLTFSTLTVSNMSPEDSSIYLCSVRDRGRTEAFFGQGTRLTVV.